These 7 T cell receptor beta chains were sequenced from one sample in a study of beta chain features in type 1 diabetes. Study findings and constraints: A moderate, significant TCRB CDR3 shortening appeared in type 1 diabetes across four CD4+ subsets.

No cognate antigen is known for these TCRs. Investigators reverse transcribed all isolated RNA, so they sequenced expressed TCRB transcripts. Data came from immunoSEQ multiplex PCR; TCRdb stores just in-frame clones and leaves some out. The table has a few hundred thousand clones, roughly 22% seen once. Sequencing was done on a sample of naive CD4+ T cells from blood. The source is a woman between 40 and 50 years old with type 1 diabetes.

The rearrangement links TRBV2 to TRBJ2-1, with 9 nucleotides matching TRBD2. J gave up 5 bases and V 4 bases, and 3 bases lay outside the gene matches. The CDR3 contains 14 residues. Germline assignment: CDR1 SNHLY and CDR2 FYNNEI. The CDR3 here is CASSGASGDNEQFF. In DNA, the CDR3 is TGTGCCAGCAGTGGGGCTAGCGGGGACAATGAGCAGTTCTTC. The variable domain in full, completed from reference TRBV2 and TRBJ2-1, reads EPEVTQTPSHQVTQMGQEVILRCVPISNHLYFYWYRQILGQKVEFLVSFYNNEISEKSEIFDDQFSVERPDGSNFTLKIRSTKLEDSAMYFCASSGASGDNEQFFGPGTRLTVL.

This clone was observed a few times. The gene calls are TRBV29-1 and TRBJ2-5, with D possibly being TRBD1 (5 bases). The germline V gene encodes CDR1 SQVTM and CDR2 ANQGSEA. V gave up 4 bases and J gave up 4 bases, with 13 bases separating them. The CDR3 extends over 13 amino acids. CDR3 DNA: TGCAGCGTTGTGGGCAGGGTCGCAGAGACCCAGTACTTC. Translation: CSVVGRVAETQYF.

This clone has more than one count but fewer than ten. This chain links TRBV30 with TRBJ1-1; TRBD1 might be the D (5 bases). CDR1 is GTSNPN, CDR2 SVGIG, per germline (reference sequence). The CDR3 is 12 residues long. The germline V and J ends were trimmed by 5 bases and 4 bases, with 11 bases remaining between them. The chain's CDR3 is CAWDGGGTEAFF. The CDR3 DNA reads as TGTGCCTGGGATGGCGGGGGCACTGAAGCTTTCTTT.

This clone was seen only a few times. J is TRBJ2-1 and V is TRBV7-2; 8 bases map to TRBD2. The CDR3 is 17 amino acids. The germline V gene encodes CDR1 SGHTA and CDR2 FQGNSA. V shed 0 bases and J 4 bases; nucleotides not matched to a gene: 8. The CDR3 spells CASSLAGLVAGYNEQFF. The CDR3 DNA is TGTGCCAGCAGCTTAGCAGGTTTGGTAGCGGGATACAATGAGCAGTTCTTC.

The rearrangement joins TRBV2 to TRBJ2-5; 7 nucleotides line up with TRBD1. The V gene's germline CDR1 is SNHLY and CDR2 FYNNEI. The CDR3 runs 14 residues. V shed 1 base, J shed 5 bases, and the junction held 4 bases outside the gene matches. CDR3 protein: CASSEGNRGETQYF. The CDR3 coding sequence is TGTGCCAGCAGTGAAGGGAACAGGGGCGAGACCCAGTACTTC.

The chain has TRBV4-2 and TRBJ2-7; the match to TRBD2 covers 7 bases. The V segment lost 0 bases and the J segment 3 bases; nucleotides outside the gene matches: 8. CDR3 size: 16 residues. CDR1 is LGHNA, CDR2 YNFKEQ, per germline. CDR3 coding DNA: TGTGCCAGCAGCCAAGAATCCGGGACTACGATCTACGAGCAGTACTTC. Translating gives CASSQESGTTIYEQYF.

The rearrangement uses TRBV6-5 and TRBJ1-4; D not certain. This CDR3 region has 16 residues. The V and J ends lost 0 bases and 8 bases respectively, with 16 bases between them. Germline lookup yields CDR1 MNHEY and CDR2 SVGAGI. CDR3 coding DNA: TGTGCCAGCAGTTACTCCAGCAGACTTGGGAGAGAAAAACTGTTTTTT. This codes for CASSYSSRLGREKLFF.